A selection of T cell receptor beta chains follows, all from one sample in a study of PD-1 blockade in mismatch repair-deficient tumors. Repertoires were generated with immunoSEQ multiplex PCR, while TCRdb's copy carries only in-frame clones and drops some. Found here are about 110,000 clones, around three quarters of them singletons; the top ten hold 4.7%. The specimen was peripheral blood, collected approximately 60 weeks after starting pembrolizumab. The receptors were sampled from an adult with mismatch repair-deficient cancer. CDR3s include the opening cysteine and the closing phenylalanine or tryptophan. Fields, in order: D gene, V gene, J gene, clone size, CDR3 DNA, CDR3 protein. A D gene is named only where the DNA matches it firmly. A row's size may be missing; if present it is once, few, many or a size class.

d_gene: NA; v_gene: TRBV7-2; j_gene: TRBJ1-4; abundance: NA; CDR3nt: TGTGCCAGCAGCTTAAGCCCGGGAGAAAAACTGTTTTTT; CDR3aa: CASSLSPGEKLFF
d_gene: NA; v_gene: TRBV7-8; j_gene: TRBJ2-7; abundance: once; CDR3nt: TGTGCCAGCAGCTTAGCCGAACCTGGCTGGTACGAGCAGTACTTC; CDR3aa: CASSLAEPGWYEQYF
d_gene: NA; v_gene: TRBV7-3; j_gene: TRBJ2-1; abundance: once; CDR3nt: TGTGCCAGCAGCTTAACATTAATAGGCAATGAGCAGTTCTTC; CDR3aa: CASSLTLIGNEQFF
d_gene: NA; v_gene: TRBV5-1; j_gene: TRBJ1-2; abundance: NA; CDR3nt: TGCGCCAGCAGCTTGGCCGGAGGGGAGGATGGCTACACCTTC; CDR3aa: CASSLAGGEDGYTF
d_gene: NA; v_gene: TRBV25-1; j_gene: TRBJ1-2; abundance: NA; CDR3nt: TGTGCCAGCAAGTGGGGAAACTATGGCTACACCTTC; CDR3aa: CASKWGNYGYTF
d_gene: TRBD1; v_gene: TRBV6-5; j_gene: TRBJ1-2; abundance: NA; CDR3nt: TGTGCCAGCAGACCCGGACAGGCCACTAACTATGGCTACACCTTC; CDR3aa: CASRPGQATNYGYTF
d_gene: TRBD1; v_gene: TRBV28; j_gene: TRBJ1-5; abundance: NA; CDR3nt: TGTGCCAGCAGTAGGGACAGAAGTTTCAACAATCAGCCCCAGCATTTT; CDR3aa: CASSRDRSFNNQPQHF
d_gene: TRBD1; v_gene: TRBV5-6; j_gene: TRBJ2-1; abundance: NA; CDR3nt: TGTGCCAGCAGCCTCACAGGGGGCTCCTACAATGAGCAGTTCTTC; CDR3aa: CASSLTGGSYNEQFF
d_gene: NA; v_gene: TRBV27; j_gene: TRBJ2-7; abundance: NA; CDR3nt: TGTGCCAGCAGTTTATTGGGAGCGTACGAGCAGTACTTC; CDR3aa: CASSLLGAYEQYF
d_gene: TRBD2; v_gene: TRBV4-1; j_gene: TRBJ2-1; abundance: few; CDR3nt: TGCGCCAGCATCCCTGGACTAGCGGGAGATAATGAGCAGTTCTTC; CDR3aa: CASIPGLAGDNEQFF
d_gene: NA; v_gene: TRBV7-9; j_gene: TRBJ2-3; abundance: NA; CDR3nt: TGTGCCAGCAGCCGGTTGATGGGAGATACGCAGTATTTT; CDR3aa: CASSRLMGDTQYF
d_gene: NA; v_gene: TRBV6-4; j_gene: TRBJ1-2; abundance: NA; CDR3nt: TGTGCCAGCAGTGACTCAGGTTACGGGGCCGGTGGCTACACCTTC; CDR3aa: CASSDSGYGAGGYTF
d_gene: NA; v_gene: TRBV18; j_gene: TRBJ2-1; abundance: NA; CDR3nt: TGTGCCAGCTCACCAGATTTTGAGCAGTTCTTC; CDR3aa: CASSPDFEQFF
d_gene: TRBD1; v_gene: TRBV5-1; j_gene: TRBJ2-5; abundance: NA; CDR3nt: TGCGCCAGCAGCTTGGAGGGGGCCAGTCAGACCCAGTACTTC; CDR3aa: CASSLEGASQTQYF
d_gene: TRBD2; v_gene: TRBV19; j_gene: TRBJ2-1; abundance: medium-sized; CDR3nt: TGTGCCAGTAGTTCCCGGGAGCGGGGCAATTACAATGAGCAGTTCTTC; CDR3aa: CASSSRERGNYNEQFF
d_gene: NA; v_gene: TRBV6-1; j_gene: TRBJ1-1; abundance: NA; CDR3nt: TGTGCCAGCAGTCCTGGGGGGGCTGACACTGAAGCTTTCTTT; CDR3aa: CASSPGGADTEAFF
d_gene: NA; v_gene: TRBV25-1; j_gene: TRBJ2-1; abundance: NA; CDR3nt: TGTGCCAGTAGTAGCAGCTATTCTCCCCGGAGGAATGAGCAGTTCTTC; CDR3aa: CASSSSYSPRRNEQFF